These T cell receptor beta chains were read from a single sample in a study of blood T cell repertoires in COVID-19. The data were produced by immunoSEQ multiplex PCR, yet TCRdb's version contains in-frame clones alone and is incomplete. The sample has under 200,000 clones, approximately 91% seen once. Sample: peripheral blood. These receptors were collected from a man aged 18 to 35 with acute or convalescent COVID-19. Both conserved end residues are part of each CDR3. The order of the fields is clone size, D gene, V gene, J gene, CDR3 DNA, CDR3 protein. A D gene is named only where the DNA matches it firmly. Where a row states a size, it is once, few, many or the class of an expanded clone; other rows omit it.

-	TRBD2	TRBV25-1	TRBJ2-1	TGTGCCAGCAGTGACCGGGACTACGGAACTTACAATGAGCAGTTCTTC	CASSDRDYGTYNEQFF
-	TRBD2	TRBV5-4	TRBJ2-2	TGTGCCAGCAGCTTGCCAGCGGGGGTGAACACCGGGGAGCTGTTTTTT	CASSLPAGVNTGELFF
-	TRBD1	TRBV19	TRBJ1-4	TGTGCCAGTAGTATAGGAAGGGGGCCGCGTGAAAAACTGTTTTTT	CASSIGRGPREKLFF
-	-	TRBV30	TRBJ1-1	TGTGCCTGGAGTCAAAGGGGGGGCACTGAAGCTTTCTTT	CAWSQRGGTEAFF
-	TRBD1	TRBV3-1/TRBV3-2	TRBJ1-2	TGTGCCAGCAGCCAGACCGGGACAGGGTTAAACTATGGCTACACCTTC	CASSQTGTGLNYGYTF
-	-	TRBV19	TRBJ1-1	TGTGCCACCGACAGTTCCATGAACACTGAAGCTTTCTTT	CATDSSMNTEAFF
-	TRBD2	TRBV19	TRBJ2-1	TGTGCCAGTAGTATCGAAAGAGCGGGGGCTACTATCAATGAGCAGTTCTTC	CASSIERAGATINEQFF
-	TRBD2	TRBV4-1	TRBJ2-7	TGCGCCAGCAGCCTTAGCGGGTCCCCGAGCTCCTACGAGCAGTACTTC	CASSLSGSPSSYEQYF
-	-	TRBV28	TRBJ2-7	TGTGCCAGCAGTTTACCAGGGCGCATCCACGAGCAGTACTTC	CASSLPGRIHEQYF
-	TRBD1	TRBV3-1/TRBV3-2	TRBJ1-3	TGTGCCAGCAGCCAAGATATGCCGACAGGGTCCGGAAACACCATATATTTT	CASSQDMPTGSGNTIYF
-	TRBD2	TRBV7-2	TRBJ2-1	TGTGCCAGCAGCTCCGGCGCGGGACTAGCGGGAAATCACAATGAGCAGTTCTTC	CASSSGAGLAGNHNEQFF
-	TRBD1	TRBV28	TRBJ2-7	TGTGCCAGCAGCCGACCCGGGACAGGGACGAAAGAGCAGTACTTC	CASSRPGTGTKEQYF
-	-	TRBV30	TRBJ1-2	TGTGCCTGGAGTGCCGATTTTCAGGGGAACTATGGCTACACCTTC	CAWSADFQGNYGYTF
-	-	TRBV19	TRBJ1-4	TGTGCCAGTAGTCGGAGACAGGTCACTAATGAAAAACTGTTTTTT	CASSRRQVTNEKLFF
-	-	TRBV6-5	TRBJ2-7	TGTGCCAGCAGCCTCACTAGGTCAACAAACTACGAGCAGTACTTC	CASSLTRSTNYEQYF
-	-	TRBV6-5	TRBJ2-3	TGTGCCAGCAGTTACCTCCTTAGCACAGATACGCAGTATTTT	CASSYLLSTDTQYF
-	-	TRBV14	TRBJ1-2	TGTGCCAGCAGCCTCGGAGATAGCTATGGCTACACCTTC	CASSLGDSYGYTF
-	TRBD1	TRBV4-1	TRBJ1-5	TGCGCCAGCAGCCAAATCCCCCCCGACAGGGGGAATCAGCCCCAGCATTTT	CASSQIPPDRGNQPQHF
once	TRBD1	TRBV6-2/TRBV6-3	TRBJ2-7	TGTGCCAGCAGTTTAAACCGGGACAGCTCCTACGAGCAGTACTTC	CASSLNRDSSYEQYF
-	-	TRBV27	TRBJ2-5	TGTGCCAGCAGTTCAGTTTGGGGAGGCCAAGAGACCCAGTACTTC	CASSSVWGGQETQYF